This is a list of T cell receptor beta chains from one sample in a study of T cell repertoires in cytomegalovirus infection. The antigens for these receptors are not known. TCRdb ran MiXCR on the reads and lists one entry per CDR3 protein. The table has about 920,000 distinct CDR3 sequences, roughly 31% seen once. This sample comprised cultured CD8+ T cells from PBMCs, obtained from culture after CMV antigen stimulation. These receptor sequences come from a human donor in good health (CMV status not recorded). Some clones in this sample may be carry-over from other donors' samples. CDR3s include the opening cysteine and the closing phenylalanine or tryptophan. Each record gives: CDR3 protein, CDR3 DNA, D gene, clone size, J gene, V gene. The D gene is left open where the match is weak. Expanded clones get a size class; other rows say once, few or many, or leave the size out.

CDR3: CASSSTSGGVFGNEQFF
DNA: TGTGCCAGCTCATCTACTAGCGGGGGCGTCTTTGGGAATGAGCAGTTCTTC
D: TRBD2
size: -
J: TRBJ2-1
V: TRBV18

CDR3: CASSFPGTGYEQYF
DNA: TGTGCCAGTAGTTTCCCCGGGACAGGGTACGAGCAGTACTTC
D: TRBD1
size: -
J: TRBJ2-7
V: TRBV19

CDR3: CASSIGASGGFSYNEQFF
DNA: TGTGCCAGTAGTATAGGAGCTAGCGGGGGCTTCTCCTACAATGAGCAGTTCTTC
D: TRBD2
size: few
J: TRBJ2-1
V: TRBV19

CDR3: CASSWEPYEQYF
DNA: TGTGCCAGTAGCTGGGAGCCCTACGAGCAGTACTTC
D: -
size: -
J: TRBJ2-7
V: TRBV19

CDR3: CASSDNFREKLFF
DNA: TGTGCCAGCAGTGATAATTTCCGGGAAAAACTGTTTTTT
D: -
size: -
J: TRBJ1-4
V: TRBV6-1

CDR3: CASSLLVRPEEQFF
DNA: TGTGCCAGCAGTTTATTGGTCCGACCGGAGGAGCAGTTCTTC
D: -
size: few
J: TRBJ2-1
V: TRBV27

CDR3: CASSPESPDYNEQFF
DNA: TGTGCCAGCAGCCCGGAGTCTCCCGACTACAATGAGCAGTTCTTC
D: -
size: -
J: TRBJ2-1
V: TRBV5-5

CDR3: CASSEPPPIFDGYEQYF
DNA: TGTGCCAGCAGTGAACCTCCCCCAATATTCGACGGCTACGAGCAGTACTTC
D: -
size: -
J: TRBJ2-7
V: TRBV6-1

CDR3: CASSESVNTEAFF
DNA: TGTGCCAGCAGTGAATCCGTCAACACTGAAGCTTTCTTT
D: -
size: -
J: TRBJ1-1
V: TRBV2

CDR3: CVSSPKNRGLSTGELFF
DNA: TGTGTCAGCAGCCCCAAAAACAGGGGGCTGAGCACCGGGGAGCTGTTTTTT
D: TRBD1
size: -
J: TRBJ2-2
V: TRBV7-4

CDR3: CASSFSLQGAVYEQYF
DNA: TGTGCCAGCAGTTTCTCCCTTCAGGGGGCGGTCTACGAGCAGTACTTC
D: TRBD1
size: -
J: TRBJ2-7
V: TRBV27

CDR3: CASRLERGHTEAFF
DNA: TGTGCCAGCAGGTTGGAGAGGGGGCATACTGAAGCTTTCTTT
D: TRBD1
size: -
J: TRBJ1-1
V: TRBV7-9

CDR3: CASSGTGALRRTGELFF
DNA: TGTGCCAGTAGCGGGACAGGGGCGCTCCGTCGCACCGGGGAGCTGTTTTTT
D: TRBD1
size: few
J: TRBJ2-2
V: TRBV19

CDR3: CASSLEKLAGVAGELFF
DNA: TGTGCCAGCAGCTTAGAGAAGCTAGCGGGGGTGGCCGGGGAGCTGTTTTTT
D: TRBD2
size: -
J: TRBJ2-2
V: TRBV7-6

CDR3: CASSFYSGGADEQFF
DNA: TGCGCCAGCAGCTTCTACAGCGGGGGGGCGGATGAGCAGTTCTTC
D: TRBD2
size: -
J: TRBJ2-1
V: TRBV5-1

CDR3: CASSPTGTEETQYF
DNA: TGTGCCAGCAGCCCGACCGGGACAGAAGAGACCCAGTACTTC
D: TRBD1
size: -
J: TRBJ2-5
V: TRBV7-9

CDR3: CASSVGQGVHEQYF
DNA: TGTGCCAGCAGCGTGGGACAGGGCGTCCACGAGCAGTACTTC
D: TRBD1
size: -
J: TRBJ2-7
V: TRBV9

CDR3: CASSKTGVNTEAFF
DNA: TGTGCCAGCAGTAAGACAGGGGTGAACACTGAAGCTTTCTTT
D: TRBD1
size: few
J: TRBJ1-1
V: TRBV6-1

CDR3: CASGSGALGDTQYF
DNA: TGTGCCAGCGGGTCAGGGGCCCTGGGAGATACGCAGTATTTT
D: -
size: -
J: TRBJ2-3
V: TRBV7-6

CDR3: CASSPGGTANPYEQYF
DNA: TGTGCCAGCAGCCCTGGGGGGACAGCGAATCCCTACGAGCAGTACTTC
D: -
size: few
J: TRBJ2-7
V: TRBV7-8

CDR3: CASSLRTAGGGNTIYF
DNA: TGTGCCAGCAGCCTCAGGACAGCCGGTGGAGGAAACACCATATATTTT
D: -
size: -
J: TRBJ1-3
V: TRBV11-2

CDR3: CASSPRSPLDTGELFF
DNA: TGTGCCAGCAGCCCCCGTTCTCCGTTGGACACCGGGGAGCTGTTTTTT
D: -
size: few
J: TRBJ2-2
V: TRBV6-5

CDR3: CASSPARGGRETQYF
DNA: TGTGCTAGCAGCCCAGCTCGGGGGGGGCGAGAGACCCAGTACTTC
D: TRBD2
size: -
J: TRBJ2-5
V: TRBV7-6

CDR3: CSAPEGIGNTIYF
DNA: TGCAGTGCCCCGGAGGGTATAGGAAACACCATATATTTT
D: -
size: -
J: TRBJ1-3
V: TRBV20-1

CDR3: CSADGFYGYTF
DNA: TGCAGCGCTGACGGGTTCTATGGCTACACCTTC
D: -
size: -
J: TRBJ1-2
V: TRBV29-1

CDR3: CASSLDPYTGELFF
DNA: TGTGCCAGCAGCTTAGATCCCTACACCGGGGAGCTGTTTTTT
D: -
size: -
J: TRBJ2-2
V: TRBV11-2

CDR3: CASSQGLAGKEETQYF
DNA: TGCGCCAGCAGCCAAGGACTAGCGGGAAAGGAAGAGACCCAGTACTTC
D: TRBD2
size: -
J: TRBJ2-5
V: TRBV4-1

CDR3: CANSYSGELEAFF
DNA: TGTGCCAACAGTTACTCCGGGGAATTAGAAGCTTTCTTT
D: -
size: -
J: TRBJ1-1
V: TRBV6-5

CDR3: CASSPDYSSYNEQFF
DNA: TGTGCCAGCAGTCCGGACTATTCCTCCTACAATGAGCAGTTCTTC
D: -
size: many
J: TRBJ2-1
V: TRBV7-6

CDR3: CASSIGTAGNTIYF
DNA: TGTGCCAGTAGTATCGGGACAGCTGGAAACACCATATATTTT
D: TRBD1
size: -
J: TRBJ1-3
V: TRBV19

CDR3: CASRRAPSGGDNEQFF
DNA: TGTGCCAGCAGACGCGCTCCTAGCGGGGGAGACAATGAGCAGTTCTTC
D: TRBD2
size: -
J: TRBJ2-1
V: TRBV6-1

CDR3: CASSPLTGPRSYNEQFF
DNA: TGTGCCAGCAGTCCCTTGACCGGGCCACGCTCCTACAATGAGCAGTTCTTC
D: -
size: -
J: TRBJ2-1
V: TRBV12-3/TRBV12-4

CDR3: CASSQGISEAFF
DNA: TGTGCCAGCAGCCAAGGGATCTCTGAAGCTTTCTTT
D: -
size: -
J: TRBJ1-1
V: TRBV3-1

CDR3: CASSFPDSYEQYF
DNA: TGTGCCAGCAGCTTTCCCGACTCCTACGAGCAGTACTTC
D: -
size: many
J: TRBJ2-7
V: TRBV7-2

CDR3: CASSLIPPNYGYTF
DNA: TGTGCCAGCAGTTTAATCCCACCCAACTATGGCTACACCTTC
D: -
size: many
J: TRBJ1-2
V: TRBV27

CDR3: CASSLGRHDSHQPQHF
DNA: TGTGCCAGCAGCTTAGGTAGACACGATAGCCATCAGCCCCAGCATTTT
D: -
size: -
J: TRBJ1-5
V: TRBV7-4

CDR3: CASSLWAGNYEQYF
DNA: TGTGCCAGCAGTTTATGGGCGGGGAACTACGAGCAGTACTTC
D: -
size: few
J: TRBJ2-7
V: TRBV28

CDR3: CASFGDRGGAQPQHF
DNA: TGTGCCAGTTTTGGAGACAGGGGGGGGGCTCAGCCCCAGCATTTT
D: TRBD1
size: -
J: TRBJ1-5
V: TRBV6-6

CDR3: CASSLWDPNEQFF
DNA: TGTGCCAGCAGTTTGTGGGATCCCAATGAGCAGTTCTTC
D: -
size: once
J: TRBJ2-1
V: TRBV12-3/TRBV12-4

CDR3: CASSQAPQPYEQYF
DNA: TGTGCCAGCAGCCAAGCCCCACAGCCCTACGAGCAGTACTTC
D: -
size: -
J: TRBJ2-7
V: TRBV3-1

CDR3: CATLRTDQLANYGYTF
DNA: TGTGCCACCCTAAGGACAGATCAATTAGCTAACTATGGCTACACCTTC
D: -
size: few
J: TRBJ1-2
V: TRBV27

CDR3: CASRTGYTGELFF
DNA: TGTGCCAGTAGGACAGGGTACACCGGGGAGCTGTTTTTT
D: TRBD1
size: many
J: TRBJ2-2
V: TRBV19

CDR3: CASSRKGPGQSSYNEQFF
DNA: TGTGCCAGCAGCCGAAAAGGCCCGGGACAAAGCTCCTACAATGAGCAGTTCTTC
D: -
size: -
J: TRBJ2-1
V: TRBV3-1

CDR3: CASSLAKPISYEQYF
DNA: TGCGCCAGCAGCTTGGCCAAGCCTATCTCCTACGAGCAGTACTTC
D: -
size: -
J: TRBJ2-7
V: TRBV5-1

CDR3: CAIRTGGMGSGNTIYF
DNA: TGTGCCATCAGGACAGGGGGCATGGGTTCTGGAAACACCATATATTTT
D: TRBD1
size: -
J: TRBJ1-3
V: TRBV10-3

CDR3: CASSGNLRGPPTNEKLFF
DNA: TGTGCCAGCAGTGGCAATCTGCGGGGGCCGCCAACTAATGAAAAACTGTTTTTT
D: -
size: -
J: TRBJ1-4
V: TRBV6-6

CDR3: CASRGVTGANQPQHF
DNA: TGTGCCAGCCGAGGGGTGACAGGGGCAAATCAGCCCCAGCATTTT
D: TRBD1
size: few
J: TRBJ1-5
V: TRBV27

CDR3: CSARSGTSGGDPPRETQYF
DNA: TGCAGTGCTAGATCCGGGACTAGCGGGGGCGACCCCCCTCGAGAGACCCAGTACTTC
D: TRBD2
size: -
J: TRBJ2-5
V: TRBV20-1